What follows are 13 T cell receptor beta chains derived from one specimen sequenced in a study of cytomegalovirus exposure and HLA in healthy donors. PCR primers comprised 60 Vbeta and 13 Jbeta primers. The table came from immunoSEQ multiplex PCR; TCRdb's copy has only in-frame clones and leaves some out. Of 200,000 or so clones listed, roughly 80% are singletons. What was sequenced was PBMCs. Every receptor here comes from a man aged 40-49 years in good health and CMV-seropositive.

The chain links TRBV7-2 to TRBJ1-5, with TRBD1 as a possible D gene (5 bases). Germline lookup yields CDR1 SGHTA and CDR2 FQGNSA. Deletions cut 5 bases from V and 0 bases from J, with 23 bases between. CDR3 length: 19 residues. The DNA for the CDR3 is TGTGCCAGCAGCCCACCTCGGTGGGGACTCCAGAATAGCAATCAGCCCCAGCATTTT. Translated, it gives CASSPPRWGLQNSNQPQHF.

CDR3 loop: CASSIDLEGTQYF. The CDR3 DNA reads TGTGCCAGTAGTATAGATCTTGAGGGGACCCAGTACTTC. The chain combines TRBV19 with TRBJ2-5; tentatively, D is TRBD2 (5 bases). Germline assignment: CDR1 LNHDA and CDR2 SQIVND (reference sequence). V lost 0 bases and J 7 bases, leaving 9 bases between the germline ends. The CDR3 has 13 residues.

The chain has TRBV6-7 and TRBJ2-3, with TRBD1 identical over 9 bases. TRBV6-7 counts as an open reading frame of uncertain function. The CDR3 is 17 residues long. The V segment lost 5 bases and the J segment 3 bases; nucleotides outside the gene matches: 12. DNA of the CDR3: TGTGCCAGCAGTGACCAGGGACAGGGCTACAGGACAGATACGCAGTATTTT. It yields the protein CASSDQGQGYRTDTQYF.

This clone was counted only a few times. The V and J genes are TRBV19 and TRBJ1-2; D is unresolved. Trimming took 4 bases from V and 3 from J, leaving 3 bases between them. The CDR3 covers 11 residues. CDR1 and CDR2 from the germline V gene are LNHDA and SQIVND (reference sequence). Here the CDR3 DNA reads TGTGCCAGTAGTAAGCACTATGGCTACACCTTC. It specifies CASSKHYGYTF.

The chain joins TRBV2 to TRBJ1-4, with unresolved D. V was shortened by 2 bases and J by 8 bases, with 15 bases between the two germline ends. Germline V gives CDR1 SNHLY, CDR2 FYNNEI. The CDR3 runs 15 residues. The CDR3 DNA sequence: TGTGCCAGCAGTGAACGCGGGAGGGCAGCCGAAAAACTGTTTTTT. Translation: CASSERGRAAEKLFF.

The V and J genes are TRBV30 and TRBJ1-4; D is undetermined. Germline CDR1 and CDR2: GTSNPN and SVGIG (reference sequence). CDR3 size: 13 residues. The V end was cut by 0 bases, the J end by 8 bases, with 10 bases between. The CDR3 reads CAWSVGGREKLFF. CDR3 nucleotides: TGTGCCTGGAGTGTGGGAGGACGGGAAAAACTGTTTTTT.

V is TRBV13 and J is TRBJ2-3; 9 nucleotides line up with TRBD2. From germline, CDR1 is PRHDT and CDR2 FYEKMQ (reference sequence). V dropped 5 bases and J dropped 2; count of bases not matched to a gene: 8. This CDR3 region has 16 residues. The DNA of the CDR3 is TGTGCCAGCAGCCATCCGCTAGCGGGGATCACAGATACGCAGTATTTT. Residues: CASSHPLAGITDTQYF.

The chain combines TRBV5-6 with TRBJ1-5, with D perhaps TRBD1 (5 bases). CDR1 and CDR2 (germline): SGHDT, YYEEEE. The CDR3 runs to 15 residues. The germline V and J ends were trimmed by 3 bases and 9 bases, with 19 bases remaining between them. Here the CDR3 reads CASSSKVGLGWPQHF. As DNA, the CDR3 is TGTGCCAGCAGCTCCAAGGTGGGGCTCGGTTGGCCCCAGCATTTT.

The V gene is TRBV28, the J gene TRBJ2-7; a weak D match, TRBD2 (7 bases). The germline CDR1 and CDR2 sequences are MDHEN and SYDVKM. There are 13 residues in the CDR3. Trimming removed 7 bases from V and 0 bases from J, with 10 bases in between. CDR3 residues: CASIRGGSYEQYF. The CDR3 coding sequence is TGTGCCAGCATTAGGGGGGGCTCCTACGAGCAGTACTTC.

The CDR3 loop is CASSQERVTEAFF. The DNA for the CDR3 is TGTGCCAGCAGCCAAGAGCGGGTCACTGAAGCTTTCTTT. V gene TRBV14 combines with J gene TRBJ1-1; D call uncertain. This CDR3 contains 13 residues. V was cut by 0 bases and J by 4 bases, with 6 bases left in between. CDR1 is SGHDN, CDR2 FVKESK, per germline.

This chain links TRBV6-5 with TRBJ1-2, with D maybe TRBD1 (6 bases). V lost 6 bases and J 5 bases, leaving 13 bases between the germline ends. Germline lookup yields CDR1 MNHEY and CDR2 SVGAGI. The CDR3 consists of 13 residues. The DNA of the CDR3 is TGTGCCAGCAGCTTGACAGGCCCTTATGGCTACACCTTC. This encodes CASSLTGPYGYTF.

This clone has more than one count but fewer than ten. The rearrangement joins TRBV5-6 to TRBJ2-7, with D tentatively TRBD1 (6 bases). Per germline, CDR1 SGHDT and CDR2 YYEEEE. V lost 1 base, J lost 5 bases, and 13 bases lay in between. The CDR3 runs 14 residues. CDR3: CASSLTGLADEQYF. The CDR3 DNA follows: TGTGCCAGCAGCTTGACAGGGTTGGCCGACGAGCAGTACTTC. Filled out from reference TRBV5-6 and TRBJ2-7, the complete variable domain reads DAGVTQSPTHLIKTRGQQVTLRCSPKSGHDTVSWYQQALGQGPQFIFQYYEEEERQRGNFPDRFSGHQFPNYSSELNVNALLLGDSALYLCASSLTGLADEQYFGPGTRLTVT.

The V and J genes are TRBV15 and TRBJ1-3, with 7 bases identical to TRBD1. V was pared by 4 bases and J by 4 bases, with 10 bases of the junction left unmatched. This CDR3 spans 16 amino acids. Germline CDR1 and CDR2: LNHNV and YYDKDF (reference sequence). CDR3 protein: CATSNRDRDPGNTIYF. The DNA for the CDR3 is TGTGCCACCAGCAACCGGGACAGAGACCCCGGAAACACCATATATTTT.